The entry below gives a single T cell receptor (beta chain) sequence along with its context. The sample is drawn from a study of technical replicates of blood from several donors. Germline V CDR1 and CDR2: LNHNV, YYDKDF (reference sequence). V was cut by 5 bases and J by 0 bases, with 14 bases left in between. This CDR3 spans 15 amino acids. Assay: immunoSEQ multiplex PCR; the TCRdb copy retains only in-frame clones and omits some. Seen here are about 84,000 clones, roughly 98% observed once, and the top ten hold roughly 0.15%. The V call is TRBV15, the J call TRBJ2-7, with TRBD1 as a possible D gene (6 bases). The sequenced material came from T cells isolated from PBMCs. The sequence was obtained from a human donor in good health. As DNA, the CDR3 is TGTGCCACCAGCTTCCGACAGGATATCTCCTACGAGCAGTACTTC. Protein: CATSFRQDISYEQYF.